This T cell receptor (beta chain) was found in a study of beta chain features in type 1 diabetes. Study background: Healthy donors and patients had similar age, gender and cell yields.

The sample holds many counts of this clone. Isolated RNA was reverse transcribed in full, so expressed TCRB transcripts were sequenced. The protocol was immunoSEQ multiplex PCR, while the TCRdb copy is restricted to in-frame clones and leaves out a portion. Of about 320,000 clones detected, 12% to 15% appear once; the ten largest clones hold about 6.7%. Trimming left V 0 bases short and J 7 bases short, with 7 bases between. The CDR3 length is 13 residues. CDR1 and CDR2 (germline): KGHSH, LQKENI. The authors sorted CD4+ naive, central memory, regulatory and stem cell-like memory cells via CD45RO/CCR7/CD25/CD127/CD95/CD27.

Sequencing was done on a sample of central memory CD4+ T cells from blood. The chain couples TRBV18 to TRBJ2-1; D not resolved. This TCR was sampled from a man aged 30-40 years in good health. CDR3 coding DNA: TGTGCCAGCTCACCACCTTTTGTTAATGAGCAGTTCTTC. Translated: CASSPPFVNEQFF.